This TCR beta chain was sequenced for a study of cytomegalovirus exposure and HLA in healthy donors. Study outcomes and limitations: Productive status was seen about 90% or about 30% of the time for most TCR beta V segments in an earlier analysis. The sole available immune exposure information was CMV serostatus.

The CDR3 runs to 15 residues. Germline V gene sequence: CDR1 SGDLS, CDR2 YYNGEE. Trimming removed 2 bases from V and 4 bases from J, with 13 bases in between. PCR involved 60 Vbeta and 13 Jbeta primers. Only in-frame clones appear in the TCRdb table, and some are missing; sequencing was by immunoSEQ multiplex PCR. The table shows under 200,000 clones, with about 86% occurring only once. Healthy bone marrow donors supplied every sample. Worth noting for this clone: What it recognizes is unknown.

Sequenced input: PBMCs. The sequence derives from a woman aged 25 to 45 in good health and CMV-seronegative. The V call is TRBV9, the J call TRBJ2-1; weak D call: TRBD1 (6 bases). CDR3 protein: CASSVGQTDYNEQFF. CDR3 bases: TGTGCCAGCAGCGTTGGACAGACAGATTACAATGAGCAGTTCTTC.